Below are 27 T cell receptor beta chains sequenced from a single sample in a study of CD8 T cells in ankylosing spondylitis. TCRdb itself ran the 5' RACE reads through MiXCR, one entry per CDR3 protein. Among roughly 160,000 distinct CDR3 sequences listed, 8.5% to 10% were seen once. The sequencing sample was made of blood, either unsorted or a sorted T cell fraction (not recorded which). The origin of the receptors is a female donor with ankylosing spondylitis or in good health (not recorded which).

This clonotype was counted between two and nine times. The rearrangement joins TRBV4-1 to TRBJ2-1; D not resolved. This CDR3 is built from 16 residues. V lost 3 bases and J lost 7, with 19 bases in between. Germline V lookup: CDR1 MGHRA, CDR2 YSYEKL. CDR3 residues: CASSQNGGLELNEQFF. As DNA, the CDR3 is TGCGCCAGCAGCCAGAATGGCGGTCTAGAGCTGAATGAGCAGTTCTTC.

This clonotype was picked up a small number of times. This sequence joins TRBV25-1 and TRBJ2-5; 9 nucleotides line up with TRBD1. The CDR3 contains 14 residues. V was clipped by 6 bases and J by 4 bases; unmatched bases: 6. From germline, CDR1 is MGHDK and CDR2 SYGVNS. For the CDR3, the DNA is TGTGCCAGCAGAGATGGACAGGGGACAGAGACCCAGTACTTC. Protein sequence: CASRDGQGTETQYF. Supplemented by reference TRBV25-1 and TRBJ2-5, the full variable domain reads EADIYQTPRYLVIGTGKKITLECSQTMGHDKMYWYQQDPGMELHLIHYSYGVNSTEKGDLSSESTVSRIRTEHFPLTLESARPSHTSQYLCASRDGQGTETQYFGPGTRLLVL.

The table lists this clonotype with a few counts. The chain has TRBV29-1 and TRBJ2-7; either TRBD1 or TRBD2 may supply D (5 bases each). The CDR3 has 13 residues. Germline V gene data show CDR1 as SQVTM and CDR2 as ANQGSEA. V was cut by 6 bases and J by 4 bases, with 16 bases left in between. CDR3 residues: CSVQPGTEYEQYF. CDR3 coding DNA: TGCAGCGTACAACCCGGGACGGAATACGAGCAGTACTTC.

This clonotype was counted ten times or more. The chain employs TRBV7-8 and TRBJ2-1; D uncertain. Germline CDR1 is SGHVS and CDR2 is FQNEAQ. The CDR3 has 12 amino acids. The V and J ends lost 6 bases and 6 bases respectively, with 9 bases between them. The CDR3 reads CASSLTLNEQFF. In DNA, the CDR3 is TGTGCCAGCAGTCTCACCCTCAATGAGCAGTTCTTC.

This clonotype showed up just a few times. This rearrangement joins TRBV10-1 to TRBJ2-1, with TRBD2 matching over 8 bases. Germline V lookup: CDR1 WNHNN, CDR2 SYGVQD (reference sequence). Unmatched junction bases numbered 10, after V lost 5 bases and J lost 4 bases. CDR3 length: 16 residues. CDR3 DNA: TGCGCCAGCAGTCCGGGCGCGGGAGGAGGTTACAATGAGCAGTTCTTC. This encodes CASSPGAGGGYNEQFF.

Many counts were recorded for this clonotype. The genes are TRBV7-8 and TRBJ2-1; D call uncertain. V gave up 5 bases and J gave up 9 bases, with 11 bases separating them. The CDR3 is 12 residues long. Germline V CDR1 and CDR2: SGHVS, FQNEAQ. The CDR3 region has the DNA TGTGCCAGCAGCCCTGCCTGGCGTGAGCAGTTCTTC. Protein: CASSPAWREQFF.

This clonotype has only a few counts. This chain joins TRBV10-3 and TRBJ2-7; D unresolved. Germline-derived CDR1 and CDR2 are ENHRY and SYGVKD. The CDR3 runs to 14 residues. The V end was cut by 3 bases, the J end by 5 bases, with 14 bases between. DNA of the CDR3: TGTGCCATCAGTGACCCTACCGTAGGCCACGAGCAGTACTTC. Translation: CAISDPTVGHEQYF.

This clonotype was detected many times. The CDR3 bases are TGCAGCGTTGAAGGTCCTGCAGGCCAGCCCCAGCATTTT. This gives the protein CSVEGPAGQPQHF. The V call is TRBV29-1, the J call TRBJ1-5; D not resolved. Germline V CDR1 and CDR2: SQVTM, ANQGSEA. Trimming cost V 1 base and J 7 bases, with 11 bases left between them. This CDR3 is built from 13 residues. Full variable domain (outside the CDR3, taken from reference TRBV29-1 and TRBJ1-5): SAVISQKPSRDICQRGTSLTIQCQVDSQVTMMFWYRQQPGQSLTLIATANQGSEATYESGFVIDKFPISRPNLTFSTLTVSNMSPEDSSIYLCSVEGPAGQPQHFGDGTRLSIL.

This clonotype was found many times. V is TRBV12-3 or TRBV12-4 and J is TRBJ2-2, with D possibly matching TRBD1 (5 bases). V lost 5 bases, J lost 0 bases, and 13 bases lay in between. This CDR3 comprises 16 residues. The CDR3 sequence: CASSPTDSTNTGELFF. For the CDR3, the DNA is TGTGCCAGCAGTCCGACAGATAGTACGAACACCGGGGAGCTGTTTTTT.

Many counts were recorded for this clonotype. The rearrangement joins TRBV7-2 to TRBJ2-7; D is uncertain. V lost 0 bases, J lost 4 bases, and 10 bases lay in between. Germline V gene sequence: CDR1 SGHTA, CDR2 FQGNSA. The CDR3 is made up of 14 amino acids. This CDR3 reads CASSLARSAYEQYF. The CDR3, as DNA: TGTGCCAGCAGCTTAGCAAGGTCCGCGTACGAGCAGTACTTC.

The rearrangement links TRBV12-5 to TRBJ2-3; unclear D gene. From germline, CDR1 is LGHNT and CDR2 FRNRAP. This CDR3 region has 14 residues. Trimming stripped 0 bases from V and 3 bases from J, with 7 bases between. DNA of the CDR3: TGTGCTAGTGGTTTGGTGGGCCGGACAGATACGCAGTATTTT. It is translated as CASGLVGRTDTQYF.

As for this clonotype: A much larger clone differs from this one at a single base, so this may be a read error. This rearrangement joins TRBV27 to TRBJ2-7; D is ambiguous. Germline V gene lookup returns CDR1 MNHEY and CDR2 SMNVEV (reference sequence). V was pared by 0 bases and J by 5 bases, with 5 bases between. The CDR3 runs 12 residues. The CDR3 DNA reads as TGTGCCAGCAGTTTATCAGCGAACGAGCAGTACTTC. Protein product: CASSLSANEQYF.

Here the CDR3 DNA reads TGTGCCAGCGGCAGGGGGCTCAGGACTGAAGCTTTCTTT. Its translation is CASGRGLRTEAFF. The gene calls are TRBV27 and TRBJ1-1; 8 bases are a match to TRBD1. The CDR3 is 13 amino acids. CDR1 MNHEY and CDR2 SMNVEV come from the germline V gene (reference sequence). V lost 8 bases, J lost 5 bases, and 7 bases stayed unmatched.

This clonotype was observed at least ten times. The chain employs TRBV29-1 and TRBJ2-1; D assignment may be TRBD1 or TRBD2 (5 bases each). The germline gives CDR1 SQVTM, CDR2 ANQGSEA. V gave up 7 bases and J gave up 9 bases, with 7 bases separating them. The CDR3 is 9 amino acids. This CDR3 is CSAGGEQFF. The CDR3 DNA is TGCAGCGCTGGGGGTGAGCAGTTCTTC.

This clonotype was counted a few times. The chain carries TRBV27 and TRBJ2-1; D possibly corresponds to TRBD2 (5 bases). There are 15 residues in the CDR3. V dropped 0 bases and J dropped 9 bases, with 15 bases sitting between them. CDR1 MNHEY and CDR2 SMNVEV come from the germline V gene (reference sequence). This CDR3 is CASSLSPRAGGEQFF. DNA for the CDR3: TGTGCCAGCAGTTTATCGCCCCGTGCGGGCGGTGAGCAGTTCTTC.

There are a few counts of this clonotype. The V gene is TRBV4-3, the J gene TRBJ1-4, with D possibly TRBD1 on 5 matching bases. Between the trimmed V and J ends, which lost 0 bases and 5 bases, there was a span of 19 bases. This CDR3 comprises 18 residues. Germline CDR1 LGHNA, CDR2 YSLEER. CDR3 sequence (DNA): TGCGCCAGCAGCCAAGATCGAGCGAGGAGGGGTGGAAATGAAAAACTGTTTTTT. Amino acids: CASSQDRARRGGNEKLFF.

The genes are TRBV4-3 and TRBJ2-7; 8 bases match TRBD2. CDR1 is LGHNA, CDR2 YSLEER, per germline. V lost 1 base and J lost 0; bases outside the gene matches: 2. CDR3 length equals 15 residues. CDR3 loop: CASSQGSGSSYEQYF. The CDR3, as DNA: TGCGCCAGCAGCCAAGGGAGCGGGAGCTCCTACGAGCAGTACTTC.

V is TRBV7-2 and J is TRBJ2-2, with D tentatively TRBD2 (5 bases). Germline CDR1 reads SGHTA; CDR2 reads FQGNSA. With 8 bases removed from V and 6 bases from J, the gap between germline ends came to 10 bases. This CDR3 spans 12 amino acids. CDR3 bases: TGTGCCAGCGGCGGGTACCCCGGGGAGCTGTTTTTT. Its protein is CASGGYPGELFF.

The sample holds a few counts of this clonotype. The chain has TRBV18 and TRBJ2-7; 7 nucleotides agree with TRBD2. The CDR3 has 15 amino acids. The ends lost 6 bases at V and 0 bases at J; junction bases unmatched: 8. The germline V gene encodes CDR1 KGHSH and CDR2 LQKENI. In DNA form, the CDR3 reads TGTGCCAGCTCCACAGCGGGGAACCCCTCCTACGAGCAGTACTTC. Amino acid sequence: CASSTAGNPSYEQYF.

In its sample, this clonotype was seen a few times. The chain combines TRBV6-1 with TRBJ1-2; tentative D call: TRBD1 (5 bases). This CDR3 is built from 15 residues. In germline, CDR1 is MNHNS, CDR2 SASEGT. Trimming took off 6 bases at V and 4 bases at J, with 18 bases between the two ends. The CDR3 bases are TGTGCCAGCAGGTTCCAGGGAGGGATGCCCTATGGCTACACCTTC. Residues: CASRFQGGMPYGYTF.

This clonotype came up many times. This chain joins TRBV12-3 or TRBV12-4 and TRBJ1-2; D unclear. The CDR3 runs 11 residues. V lost 4 bases and J 3 bases, leaving 3 bases between the germline ends. The chain's CDR3 is CASSSDYGYTF. The CDR3 DNA is TGTGCCAGCAGTTCCGACTATGGCTACACCTTC.

This clonotype was seen a few times. This chain joins TRBV11-2 and TRBJ2-7; 8 bases agree with TRBD2. The CDR3 contains 14 residues. Germline loops: CDR1 SGHAT, CDR2 FQNNGV. The J segment lost 3 bases and the V segment lost 6 bases, leaving 7 bases of the junction unmatched. The CDR3 is CASRPLAGNYEQYF. CDR3 nucleotides: TGTGCCAGCAGACCCCTAGCGGGTAACTACGAGCAGTACTTC.

This clonotype was counted only a few times. The rearrangement links TRBV28 to TRBJ1-1; D unclear. Germline CDR1 reads MDHEN; CDR2 reads SYDVKM. The CDR3 sequence is 13 residues long. Trimming cost V 6 bases and J 0 bases, with 8 bases left between them. The CDR3 nucleotides read TGTGCCAGCAGGGTTACCATGAACACTGAAGCTTTCTTT. It yields the protein CASRVTMNTEAFF.

This clonotype was detected ten times or more. The rearrangement uses TRBV7-9 and TRBJ2-1; D is possibly TRBD2 (6 bases). Between the trimmed V and J ends, which lost 4 bases and 7 bases, there was a span of 11 bases. This CDR3 spans 13 amino acids. Germline V CDR1 and CDR2: SEHNR, FQNEAQ (reference sequence). The CDR3 nucleotides read TGTGCCAGCAGCTCGGGACTCGAAAATGAGCAGTTCTTC. It codes for CASSSGLENEQFF.

This clonotype has a count of ten or more. The rearrangement uses TRBV9 and TRBJ1-1; D is perhaps TRBD1 (6 bases). V was cut by 1 base and J by 5 bases, with 15 bases left in between. CDR1 is SGDLS, CDR2 YYNGEE, per germline. This CDR3 spans 15 amino acids. The CDR3 DNA reads as TGTGCCAGCAGCGTAATAGAGGGGGTACGAACTGAAGCTTTCTTT. The encoded protein is CASSVIEGVRTEAFF.

The rearrangement joins TRBV30 to TRBJ1-4, with 8 bases matching TRBD1. This CDR3 region has 12 residues. After removal of 8 bases from V and 6 bases from J, the junction contained 5 bases not matched to a gene. Germline V lookup: CDR1 GTSNPN, CDR2 SVGIG (reference sequence). CDR3 DNA: TGTGCCCGGGGACAGGAGGATGAAAAACTGTTTTTT. It specifies CARGQEDEKLFF.

This clonotype has more than one count but fewer than ten. The CDR3: CSVPRPNTGELFF. CDR3 in DNA: TGCAGCGTTCCCAGACCCAACACCGGGGAGCTGTTTTTT. The chain joins TRBV29-1 to TRBJ2-2, with D uncertain. Trimming took off 5 bases at V and 2 bases at J, with 9 bases between the two ends. Germline CDR1 is SQVTM and CDR2 is ANQGSEA. The CDR3 loop spans 13 amino acids.